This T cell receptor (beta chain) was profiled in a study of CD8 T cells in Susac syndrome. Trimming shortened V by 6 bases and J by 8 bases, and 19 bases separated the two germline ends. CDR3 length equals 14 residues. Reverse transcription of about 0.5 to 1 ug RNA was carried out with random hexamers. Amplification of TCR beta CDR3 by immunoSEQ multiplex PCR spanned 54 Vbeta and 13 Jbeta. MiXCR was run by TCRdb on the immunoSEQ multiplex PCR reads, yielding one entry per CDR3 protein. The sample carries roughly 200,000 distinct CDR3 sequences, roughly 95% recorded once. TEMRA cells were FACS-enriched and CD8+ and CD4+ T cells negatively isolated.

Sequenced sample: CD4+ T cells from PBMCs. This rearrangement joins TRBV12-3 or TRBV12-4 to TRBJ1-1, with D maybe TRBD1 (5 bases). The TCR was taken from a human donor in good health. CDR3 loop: CASSRAPQGTEAFF. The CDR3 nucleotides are TGTGCCAGCAGCCGAGCTCCTCAGGGTACGGAAGCTTTCTTT.